By proportion, the clone carrying this T cell receptor beta chain is medium-sized. What it recognizes is unknown. The sample originates from a study of CD8 T cells in ankylosing spondylitis. Germline CDR1 SGDLS, CDR2 YYNGEE. With 6 bases clipped from V and 6 bases from J, the junction kept 17 bases outside the gene matches. This CDR3 region has 18 residues. Study observations and caveats: Both synovial fluid and blood in reactive arthritis had previously been reported to carry some motif variants. The study identified a TCR beta motif of seven or eight highly homologous variants that appeared characteristic of ankylosing spondylitis blood.

Quantitative 5'-RACE with molecular barcodes generated TCR beta libraries. TCRdb re-derived calls from the 5' RACE reads in MiXCR, one entry per CDR3 protein. The sample lists 39,000 or so distinct CDR3 sequences; roughly 3% were seen once. Sequenced input: blood, either unsorted or a sorted T cell fraction (not recorded which). This chain links TRBV9 with TRBJ2-3, with 12 bases aligning to TRBD1. The clonotype comes from a male donor with ankylosing spondylitis or in good health (not recorded which). This CDR3 reads CASTPAGGQGAQDDTQYF. CDR3 DNA: TGTGCCAGCACCCCCGCCGGGGGACAGGGGGCGCAGGACGATACGCAGTATTTT.